The clone carrying this T cell receptor beta chain was counted many times. Its antigen is as yet unknown. This sample is part of a study of T-cell reconstitution after alpha-beta-depleted transplantation in children. Study-wide points: One year after transplant, T-cell counts and diversity came mostly from newly produced T cells. The study reportedly traced alpha-beta T cells about two months after transplant to several hundred expanded graft clones. Certain patients had high TCRbeta diversity at day 60, and it came from recipient T cells and thymic progenitors that survived.

The CDR3 has 16 residues. Trimming left V 5 bases short and J 0 bases short, with 14 bases between. Looked up from germline, CDR1 is SGHTA and CDR2 is FQGTGA. Researchers prepared the TCRbeta library using unique molecular identifiers, the study reports. TCRdb ran MiXCR on the PCR reads and lists one entry per CDR3 protein. The table shows 500,000 to 650,000 distinct CDR3 sequences, with 10% to 15% occurring only once. Sequences were derived from PBMCs, mostly from graft donor cells, sampled 360 days after TCRalphabeta/CD19-depleted stem cell transplant. The clonotype originates from a male patient younger than 18 who had a stem cell transplant for acute myeloid leukemia, so the T cells may come from the graft donor. J is TRBJ2-1 and V is TRBV7-3, with D possibly matching TRBD2 (6 bases). This CDR3 reads CASSPYHGSSYNEQFF. The CDR3 DNA is TGTGCCAGCAGCCCCTACCACGGGAGCTCCTACAATGAGCAGTTCTTC.